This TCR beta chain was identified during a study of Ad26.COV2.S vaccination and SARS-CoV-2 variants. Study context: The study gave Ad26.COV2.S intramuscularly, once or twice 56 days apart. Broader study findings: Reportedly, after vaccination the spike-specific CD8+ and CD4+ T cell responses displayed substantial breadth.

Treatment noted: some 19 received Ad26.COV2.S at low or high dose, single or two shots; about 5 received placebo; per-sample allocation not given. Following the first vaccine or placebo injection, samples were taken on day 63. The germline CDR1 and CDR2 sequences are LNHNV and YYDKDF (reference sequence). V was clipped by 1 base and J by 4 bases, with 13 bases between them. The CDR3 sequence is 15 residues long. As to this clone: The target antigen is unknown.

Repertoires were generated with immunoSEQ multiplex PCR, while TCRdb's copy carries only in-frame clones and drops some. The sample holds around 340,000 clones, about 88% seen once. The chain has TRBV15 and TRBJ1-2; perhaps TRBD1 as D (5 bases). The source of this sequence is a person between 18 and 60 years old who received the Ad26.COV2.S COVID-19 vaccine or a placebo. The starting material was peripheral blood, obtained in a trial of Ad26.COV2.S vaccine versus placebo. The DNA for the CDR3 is TGTGCCACCAGCAGAGGGGGCAGGGCTGGCTATGGCTACACCTTC. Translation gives CATSRGGRAGYGYTF.